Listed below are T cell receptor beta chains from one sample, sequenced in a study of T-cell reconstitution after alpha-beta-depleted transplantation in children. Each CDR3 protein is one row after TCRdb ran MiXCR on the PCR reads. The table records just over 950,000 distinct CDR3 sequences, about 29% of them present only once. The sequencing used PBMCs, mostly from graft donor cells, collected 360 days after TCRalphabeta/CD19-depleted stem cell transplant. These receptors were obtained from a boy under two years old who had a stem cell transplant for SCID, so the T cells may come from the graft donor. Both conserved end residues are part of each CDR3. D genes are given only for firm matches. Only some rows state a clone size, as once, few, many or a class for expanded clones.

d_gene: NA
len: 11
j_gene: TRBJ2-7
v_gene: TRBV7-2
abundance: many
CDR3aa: CASGHYPEQYF
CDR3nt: TGTGCCAGCGGGCATTACCCCGAGCAGTACTTC

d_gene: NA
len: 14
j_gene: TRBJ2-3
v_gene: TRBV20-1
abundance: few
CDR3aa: CSARDIRGTDTQYF
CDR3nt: TGCAGTGCTAGAGATATTCGGGGCACAGATACGCAGTATTTT

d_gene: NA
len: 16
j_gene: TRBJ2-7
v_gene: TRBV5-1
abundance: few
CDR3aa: CASSWEDGVASYEQYF
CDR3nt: TGCGCCAGCAGCTGGGAAGACGGCGTAGCGTCCTACGAGCAGTACTTC

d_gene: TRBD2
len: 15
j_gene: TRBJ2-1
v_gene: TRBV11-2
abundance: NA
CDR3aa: CASTIGRLAGSEQFF
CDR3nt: TGTGCCAGCACCATTGGGCGACTAGCGGGATCTGAGCAGTTCTTC

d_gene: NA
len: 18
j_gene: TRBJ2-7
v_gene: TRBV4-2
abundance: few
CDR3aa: CASSQDPGFGDSSYEQYF
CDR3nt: TGTGCCAGCAGCCAAGATCCTGGCTTCGGGGACTCATCCTACGAGCAGTACTTC

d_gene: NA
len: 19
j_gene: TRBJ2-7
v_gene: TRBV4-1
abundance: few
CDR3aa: CASSQVRGGFPTPLYEQYF
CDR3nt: TGCGCCAGCAGCCAAGTAAGAGGAGGGTTTCCCACCCCGCTCTACGAGCAGTACTTC

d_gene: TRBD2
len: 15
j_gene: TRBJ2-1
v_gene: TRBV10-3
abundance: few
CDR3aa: CAISRGLAGINEQFF
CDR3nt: TGTGCCATCAGCAGGGGACTAGCGGGGATCAATGAGCAGTTCTTC

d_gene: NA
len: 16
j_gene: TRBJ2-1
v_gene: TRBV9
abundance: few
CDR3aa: CASSVYASFGPNEQFF
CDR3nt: TGTGCCAGCAGCGTATACGCCTCCTTCGGCCCCAATGAGCAGTTCTTC

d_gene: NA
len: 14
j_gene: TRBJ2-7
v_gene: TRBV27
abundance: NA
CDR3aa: CASSLFDASYEQYF
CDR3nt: TGTGCCAGCAGTTTATTCGACGCCTCCTACGAGCAGTACTTC

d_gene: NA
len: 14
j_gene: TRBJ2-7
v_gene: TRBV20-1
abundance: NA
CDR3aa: CSASGQRSAYEQYF
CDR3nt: TGCAGTGCTAGCGGGCAGAGGTCGGCATACGAGCAGTACTTC

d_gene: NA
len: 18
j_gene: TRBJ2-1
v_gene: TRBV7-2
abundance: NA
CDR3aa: CASSLAVSLNPLSREQFF
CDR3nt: TGTGCCAGCAGCTTAGCGGTCTCACTAAACCCCCTTTCTAGGGAGCAGTTCTTC

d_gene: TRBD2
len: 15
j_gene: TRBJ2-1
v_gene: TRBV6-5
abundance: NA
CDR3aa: CASSLRLAGGREQFF
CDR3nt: TGTGCCAGCAGTCTACGACTAGCGGGGGGGCGGGAGCAGTTCTTC

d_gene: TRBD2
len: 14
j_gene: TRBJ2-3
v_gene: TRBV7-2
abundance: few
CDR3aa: CASSLRTSGGAQYF
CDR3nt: TGTGCCAGCAGCTTAAGAACTAGCGGGGGGGCGCAGTATTTT

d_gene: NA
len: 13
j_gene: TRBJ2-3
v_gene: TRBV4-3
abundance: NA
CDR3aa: CASSQSSEGTQYF
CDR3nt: TGCGCCAGCAGCCAATCTAGCGAGGGTACGCAGTATTTT

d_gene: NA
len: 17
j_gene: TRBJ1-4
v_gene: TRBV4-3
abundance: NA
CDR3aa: CASSQGLMGRLNEKLFF
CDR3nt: TGCGCCAGCAGCCAAGGGCTGATGGGACGGCTGAATGAAAAACTGTTTTTT

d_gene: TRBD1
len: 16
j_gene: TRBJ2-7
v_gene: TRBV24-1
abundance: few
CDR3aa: CATSDPGGQGSHEQYF
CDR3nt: TGTGCCACCAGTGACCCTGGGGGACAGGGGTCCCACGAGCAGTACTTC

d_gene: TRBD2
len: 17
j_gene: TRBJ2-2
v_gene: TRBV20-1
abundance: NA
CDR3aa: CSARPRTGLAFTGELFF
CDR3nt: TGCAGTGCGCGACCCCGGACGGGACTAGCCTTTACCGGGGAGCTGTTTTTT

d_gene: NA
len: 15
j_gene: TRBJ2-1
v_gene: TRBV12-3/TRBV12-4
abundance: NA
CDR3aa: CASSSSGASRNEQFF
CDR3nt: TGTGCCAGCAGTTCCTCGGGGGCCTCTCGGAATGAGCAGTTCTTC

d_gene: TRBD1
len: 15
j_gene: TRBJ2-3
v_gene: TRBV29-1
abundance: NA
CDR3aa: CSVEWPRGRRDTQYF
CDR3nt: TGCAGCGTTGAATGGCCCAGGGGGCGCAGAGATACGCAGTATTTT

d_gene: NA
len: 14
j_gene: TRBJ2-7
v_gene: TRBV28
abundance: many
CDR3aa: CASRPQGGTDEQYF
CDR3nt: TGTGCCAGCAGGCCACAGGGGGGGACGGACGAGCAGTACTTC

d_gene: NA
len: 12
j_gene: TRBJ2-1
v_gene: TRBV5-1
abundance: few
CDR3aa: CASRDTPAEQFF
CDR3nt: TGCGCCAGCCGGGACACCCCAGCGGAGCAGTTCTTC

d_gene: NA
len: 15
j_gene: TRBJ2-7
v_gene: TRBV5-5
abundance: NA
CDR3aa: CASSAGRTLGHEQYF
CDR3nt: TGTGCCAGCAGCGCCGGACGCACCCTTGGCCACGAGCAGTACTTC

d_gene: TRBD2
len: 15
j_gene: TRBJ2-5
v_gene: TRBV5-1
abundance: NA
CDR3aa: CASSLRSGVIGTQYF
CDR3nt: TGCGCCAGCAGCTTACGTAGCGGGGTGATCGGGACCCAGTACTTC

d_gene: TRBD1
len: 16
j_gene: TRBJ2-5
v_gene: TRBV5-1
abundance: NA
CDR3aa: CASTSTGTDEEETQYF
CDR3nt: TGCGCCAGCACCTCGACCGGGACAGATGAGGAAGAGACCCAGTACTTC

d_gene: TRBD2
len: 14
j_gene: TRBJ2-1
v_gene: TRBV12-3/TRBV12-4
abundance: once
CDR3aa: CASRPGLGVGEQFF
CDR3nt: TGTGCCAGCAGGCCGGGACTAGGGGTCGGTGAGCAGTTCTTC

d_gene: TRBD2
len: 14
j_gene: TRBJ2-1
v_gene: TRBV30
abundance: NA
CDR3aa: CAWSVRGGTDEQFF
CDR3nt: TGTGCCTGGAGTGTACGCGGGGGGACCGATGAGCAGTTCTTC

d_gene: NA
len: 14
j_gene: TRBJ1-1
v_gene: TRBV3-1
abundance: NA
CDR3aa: CASSHYLGHMKAFF
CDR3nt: TGTGCCAGCAGCCACTACTTAGGACATATGAAAGCTTTCTTT

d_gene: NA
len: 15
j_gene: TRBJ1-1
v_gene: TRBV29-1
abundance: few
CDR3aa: CSVGGRGTGDTEAFF
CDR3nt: TGCAGCGTCGGAGGGAGGGGAACAGGCGACACTGAAGCTTTCTTT

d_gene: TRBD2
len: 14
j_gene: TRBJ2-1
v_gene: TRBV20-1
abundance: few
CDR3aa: CSARYGGAYNEQFF
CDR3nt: TGCAGTGCTAGGTACGGGGGGGCCTACAATGAGCAGTTCTTC

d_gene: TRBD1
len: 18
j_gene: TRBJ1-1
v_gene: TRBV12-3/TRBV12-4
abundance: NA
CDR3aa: CASSSGAGTVELNTEAFF
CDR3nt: TGTGCCAGCAGTTCAGGAGCCGGGACAGTCGAACTGAACACTGAAGCTTTCTTT

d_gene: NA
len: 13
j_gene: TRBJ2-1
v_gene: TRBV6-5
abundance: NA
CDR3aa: CASSYQNSAEQFF
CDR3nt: TGTGCCAGCAGTTACCAAAACAGCGCCGAGCAGTTCTTC

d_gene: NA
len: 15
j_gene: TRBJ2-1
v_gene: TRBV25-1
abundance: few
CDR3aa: CASSKGWGAYNEQFF
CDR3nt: TGTGCCAGCTCTAAGGGGTGGGGGGCGTACAATGAGCAGTTCTTC

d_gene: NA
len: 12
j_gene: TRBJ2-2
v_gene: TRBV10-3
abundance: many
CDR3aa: CAITGDGGELFF
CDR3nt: TGTGCCATCACCGGGGACGGCGGGGAGCTGTTTTTT

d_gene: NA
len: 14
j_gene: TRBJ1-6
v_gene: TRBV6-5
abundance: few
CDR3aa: CASSWGPGDSPLHF
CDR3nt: TGTGCCAGCAGTTGGGGACCCGGGGATTCACCCCTCCACTTT

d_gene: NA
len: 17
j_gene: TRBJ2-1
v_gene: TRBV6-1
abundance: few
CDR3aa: CASSEAWVTVFYNEQFF
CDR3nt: TGTGCCAGCAGTGAAGCCTGGGTGACAGTGTTCTACAATGAGCAGTTCTTC

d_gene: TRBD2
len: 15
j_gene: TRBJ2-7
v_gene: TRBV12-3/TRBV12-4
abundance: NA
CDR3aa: CARRASGGPTYEQYF
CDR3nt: TGTGCCCGACGGGCTTCGGGGGGACCTACCTACGAGCAGTACTTC

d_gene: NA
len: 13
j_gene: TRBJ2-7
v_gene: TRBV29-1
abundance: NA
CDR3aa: CSVGRGHGYEQYF
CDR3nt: TGCAGCGTTGGAAGGGGCCACGGGTACGAGCAGTACTTC

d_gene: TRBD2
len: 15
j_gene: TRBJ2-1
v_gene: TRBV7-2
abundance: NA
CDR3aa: CASSLELAGDYEQFF
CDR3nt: TGTGCCAGCAGCTTAGAACTAGCGGGGGATTATGAGCAGTTCTTC

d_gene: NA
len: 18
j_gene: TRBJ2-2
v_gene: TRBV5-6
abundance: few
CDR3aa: CASSTQVPPSPNTGELFF
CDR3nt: TGTGCCAGCAGCACGCAGGTGCCACCCTCCCCAAACACCGGGGAGCTGTTTTTT

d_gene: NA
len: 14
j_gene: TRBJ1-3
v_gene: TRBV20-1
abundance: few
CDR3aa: CSAGGPLSGNTIYF
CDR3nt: TGCAGTGCTGGCGGACCGCTCTCTGGAAACACCATATATTTT

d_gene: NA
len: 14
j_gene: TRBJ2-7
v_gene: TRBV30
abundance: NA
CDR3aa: CAWSGIRGSREQYF
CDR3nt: TGTGCCTGGAGCGGTATCCGGGGGAGTCGGGAGCAGTACTTC